Listed below are T cell receptor beta chains from one sample, sequenced in a study of blood T cell repertoires in COVID-19. Profiling relied on immunoSEQ multiplex PCR, and the TCRdb table lists in-frame clones only, not all of them. The profile shows under 250,000 clones, 84% of them singletons. The sequenced material came from peripheral blood. These receptors were taken from a woman aged 55-69 years who had recovered from COVID-19. CDR3s include the opening cysteine and the closing phenylalanine or tryptophan. A D gene is named only where the DNA matches it firmly. Size values are once, few and many counts, or a class for expanded clones, and some rows have none.

j_call d_call clone_size v_call cdr3_aa cdr3_nt
TRBJ2-2 NA NA TRBV5-1 CASRGGGLNTGELFF TGCGCCAGCAGGGGCGGGGGCCTGAACACCGGGGAGCTGTTTTTT
TRBJ2-1 TRBD2 NA TRBV6-4 CASSDGLAGSEQFF TGTGCCAGCAGTGACGGACTAGCGGGGTCTGAGCAGTTCTTC
TRBJ2-7 NA NA TRBV15 CATSSSRYGSSYEQYF TGTGCCACCAGCTCATCGCGATACGGGAGCTCCTACGAGCAGTACTTC
TRBJ1-2 TRBD1 many TRBV7-9 CASSLELVGQTEGGYTF TGTGCCAGCAGCTTAGAATTGGTGGGACAGACTGAGGGTGGCTACACCTTC
TRBJ1-3 NA NA TRBV5-1 CASSAGSGGNTIYF TGCGCCAGCAGCGCCGGGAGTGGCGGAAACACCATATATTTT
TRBJ1-2 NA few TRBV6-4 CASSDTDTRSFNGYTF TGTGCCAGCAGTGACACGGATACGAGGTCTTTTAATGGCTACACCTTC
TRBJ1-4 NA NA TRBV15 CATGGATNEKLFF TGTGCCACCGGGGGCGCAACTAATGAAAAACTGTTTTTT
TRBJ2-3 TRBD2 NA TRBV11-3 CASSLDPPQLAGGQDTQYF TGTGCCAGCAGCTTAGATCCCCCCCAACTAGCGGGGGGGCAGGATACGCAGTATTTT
TRBJ2-2 NA NA TRBV3-1/TRBV3-2 CASSQDVTGNTGELFF TGTGCCAGCAGCCAAGATGTAACCGGTAACACCGGGGAGCTGTTTTTT
TRBJ1-2 NA NA TRBV5-4 CASSLAGGNYGYTF TGTGCCAGCAGCTTGGCCGGGGGGAACTATGGCTACACCTTC
TRBJ2-2 TRBD1 NA TRBV28 CASSGGQYTGELFF TGTGCCAGCAGTGGGGGACAGTACACCGGGGAGCTGTTTTTT
TRBJ2-7 NA few TRBV2 CASSEGSLSYEQYF TGTGCCAGCAGTGAAGGTTCCCTTTCCTACGAGCAGTACTTC
TRBJ2-3 TRBD1 NA TRBV27 CASSPQGAPDTQYF TGTGCCAGCAGTCCACAGGGGGCCCCAGATACGCAGTATTTT
TRBJ1-2 NA NA TRBV5-1 CASSLGAGDDGYTF TGCGCCAGCAGCTTGGGGGCCGGGGATGATGGCTACACCTTC